Given below is one TCR beta chain in context. Its antigen remains unknown. The sample belongs to a study of cytomegalovirus exposure and HLA in healthy donors. Overall study findings and caveats: Some highly shared sequence variants likely arose as a pipeline artifact. Association of a missense DCLRE1C variant with TCR beta V- and J-gene trimming was reported in a later analysis. Among the most significant clusters, several appeared linked to common viral pathogens in a later analysis.

The PCR made use of 60 Vbeta and 13 Jbeta primers. The protocol was immunoSEQ multiplex PCR, while the TCRdb copy is restricted to in-frame clones and leaves out a portion. The data show 130,000 or so clones, with around 80% seen just once and about 3.2% held by the top ten. The sample consisted of PBMCs. The clonotype was recovered from a man aged 18 to 29 in good health and CMV-seropositive.

In DNA, the CDR3 is TGTGCCAGCAGCCCGATGAGCGGGCAGGGTGAAAAACTGTTTTTT. It codes for CASSPMSGQGEKLFF. This chain joins TRBV4-2 and TRBJ1-4, with D perhaps TRBD1 (5 bases). CDR3 length: 15 amino acids. Trimming took off 4 bases at V and 7 bases at J, with 16 bases between the two ends. Per germline, CDR1 LGHNA and CDR2 YNFKEQ.